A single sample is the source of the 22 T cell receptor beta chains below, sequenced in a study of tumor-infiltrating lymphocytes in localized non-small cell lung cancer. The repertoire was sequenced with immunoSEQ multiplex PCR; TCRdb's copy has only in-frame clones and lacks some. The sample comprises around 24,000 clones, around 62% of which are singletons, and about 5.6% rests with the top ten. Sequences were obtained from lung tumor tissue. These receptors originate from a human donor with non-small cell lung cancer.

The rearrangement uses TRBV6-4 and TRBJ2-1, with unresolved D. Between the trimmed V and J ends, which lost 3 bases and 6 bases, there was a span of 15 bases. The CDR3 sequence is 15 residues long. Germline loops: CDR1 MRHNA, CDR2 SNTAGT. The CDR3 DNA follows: TGTGCCAGCAGTGAACATCCTGACCCGGGCAATGAGCAGTTCTTC. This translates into CASSEHPDPGNEQFF.

The CDR3 bases are TGTGCCAGCAGTTTACGGGCGGGAGTAAGGGCCTACAATGAGCAGTTCTTC. Amino acids: CASSLRAGVRAYNEQFF. The chain is built from TRBV27 and TRBJ2-1; 7 bases line up with TRBD2. Trimming took 2 bases from V and 2 from J; bases not matched to a gene: 9. Germline V gene data show CDR1 as MNHEY and CDR2 as SMNVEV (reference sequence). This CDR3 has 17 residues.

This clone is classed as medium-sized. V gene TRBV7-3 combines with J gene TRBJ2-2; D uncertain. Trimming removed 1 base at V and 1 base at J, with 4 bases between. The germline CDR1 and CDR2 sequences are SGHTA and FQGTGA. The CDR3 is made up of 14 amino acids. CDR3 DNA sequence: TGTGCCAGCAGCTTAATAGTGAACACCGGGGAGCTGTTTTTT. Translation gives CASSLIVNTGELFF.

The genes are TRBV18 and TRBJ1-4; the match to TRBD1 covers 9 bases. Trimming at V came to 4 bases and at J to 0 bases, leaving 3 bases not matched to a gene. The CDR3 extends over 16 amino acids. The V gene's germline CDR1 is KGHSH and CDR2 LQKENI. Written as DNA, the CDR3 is TGTGCCAGCTCACAACAGGGGGCCGCAACTAATGAAAAACTGTTTTTT. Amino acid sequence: CASSQQGAATNEKLFF. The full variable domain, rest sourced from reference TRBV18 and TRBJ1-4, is NAGVMQNPRHLVRRRGQEARLRCSPMKGHSHVYWYRQLPEEGLKFMVYLQKENIIDESGMPKERFSAEFPKEGPSILRIQQVVRGDSAAYFCASSQQGAATNEKLFFGSGTQLSVL.

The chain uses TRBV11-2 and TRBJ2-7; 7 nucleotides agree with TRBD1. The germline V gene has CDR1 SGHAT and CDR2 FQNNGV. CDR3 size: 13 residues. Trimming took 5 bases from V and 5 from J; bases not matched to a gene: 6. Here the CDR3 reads CASSPSTGDEQYF. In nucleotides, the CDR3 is TGTGCCAGCAGCCCTAGTACAGGGGACGAGCAGTACTTC.

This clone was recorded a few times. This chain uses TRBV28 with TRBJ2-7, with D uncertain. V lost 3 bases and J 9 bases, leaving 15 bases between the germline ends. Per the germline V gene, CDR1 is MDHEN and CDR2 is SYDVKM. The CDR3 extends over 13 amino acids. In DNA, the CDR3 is TGTGCCAGCAGTTTGGATCCATTGGACGGGCAGTACTTC. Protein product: CASSLDPLDGQYF.

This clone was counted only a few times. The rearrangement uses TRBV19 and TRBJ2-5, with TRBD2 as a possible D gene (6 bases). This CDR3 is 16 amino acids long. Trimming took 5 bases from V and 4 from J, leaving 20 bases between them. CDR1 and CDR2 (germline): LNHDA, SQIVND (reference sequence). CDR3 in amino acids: CASSAQSSAFGETQYF. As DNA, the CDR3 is TGTGCCAGTAGTGCCCAATCTAGCGCTTTTGGAGAGACCCAGTACTTC.

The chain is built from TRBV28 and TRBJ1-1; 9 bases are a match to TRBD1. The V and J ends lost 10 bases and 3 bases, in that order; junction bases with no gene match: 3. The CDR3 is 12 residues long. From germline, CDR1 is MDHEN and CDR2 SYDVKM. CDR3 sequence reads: CAITGGYTEAFF. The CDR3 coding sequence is TGTGCCATCACAGGGGGCTACACTGAAGCTTTCTTT.

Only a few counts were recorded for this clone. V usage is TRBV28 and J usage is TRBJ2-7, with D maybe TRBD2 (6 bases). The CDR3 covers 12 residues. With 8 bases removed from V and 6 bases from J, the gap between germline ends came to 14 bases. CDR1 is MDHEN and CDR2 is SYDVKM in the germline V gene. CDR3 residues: CASGAGFREQYF. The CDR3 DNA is TGTGCCAGCGGGGCGGGGTTCCGCGAGCAGTACTTC.

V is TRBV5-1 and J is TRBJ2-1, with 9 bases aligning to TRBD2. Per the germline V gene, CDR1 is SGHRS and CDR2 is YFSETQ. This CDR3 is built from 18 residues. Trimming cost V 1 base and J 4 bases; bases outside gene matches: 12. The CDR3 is CASSLPLAGLSFYNEQFF. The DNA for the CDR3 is TGCGCCAGCAGCTTGCCCCTAGCGGGATTAAGTTTTTACAATGAGCAGTTCTTC. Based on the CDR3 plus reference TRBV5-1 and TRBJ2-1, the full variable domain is KAGVTQTPRYLIKTRGQQVTLSCSPISGHRSVSWYQQTPGQGLQFLFEYFSETQRNKGNFPGRFSGRQFSNSRSEMNVSTLELGDSALYLCASSLPLAGLSFYNEQFFGPGTRLTVL.

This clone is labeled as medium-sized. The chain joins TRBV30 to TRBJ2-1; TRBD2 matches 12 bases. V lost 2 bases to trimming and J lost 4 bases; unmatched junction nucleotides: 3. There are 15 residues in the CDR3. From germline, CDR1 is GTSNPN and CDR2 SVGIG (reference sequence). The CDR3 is CAWSPLAGGYNEQFF. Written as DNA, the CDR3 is TGTGCCTGGAGTCCACTAGCGGGAGGATACAATGAGCAGTTCTTC. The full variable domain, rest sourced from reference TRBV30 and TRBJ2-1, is SQTIHQWPATLVQPVGSPLSLECTVEGTSNPNLYWYRQAAGRGLQLLFYSVGIGQISSEVPQNLSASRPQDRQFILSSKKLLLSDSGFYLCAWSPLAGGYNEQFFGPGTRLTVL.

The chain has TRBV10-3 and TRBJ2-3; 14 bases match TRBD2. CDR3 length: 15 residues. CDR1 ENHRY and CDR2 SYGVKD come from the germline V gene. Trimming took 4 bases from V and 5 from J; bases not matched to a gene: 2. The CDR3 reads CAISATSGRGDTQYF. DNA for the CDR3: TGTGCCATCAGTGCGACTAGCGGGAGGGGAGATACGCAGTATTTT.

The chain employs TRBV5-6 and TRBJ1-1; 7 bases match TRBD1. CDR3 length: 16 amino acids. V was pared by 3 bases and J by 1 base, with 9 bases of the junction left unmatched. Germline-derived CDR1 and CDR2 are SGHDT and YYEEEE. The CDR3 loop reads CASSSVPGQRNTEAFF. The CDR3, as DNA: TGTGCCAGCAGCTCAGTTCCGGGACAGAGGAACACTGAAGCTTTCTTT.

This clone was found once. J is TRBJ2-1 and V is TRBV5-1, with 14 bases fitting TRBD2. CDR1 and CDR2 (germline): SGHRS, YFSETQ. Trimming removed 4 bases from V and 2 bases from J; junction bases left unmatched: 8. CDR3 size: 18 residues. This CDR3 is CASSIGLAGGGAYNEQFF. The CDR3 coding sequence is TGCGCCAGCAGCATCGGACTAGCGGGAGGAGGGGCCTACAATGAGCAGTTCTTC.

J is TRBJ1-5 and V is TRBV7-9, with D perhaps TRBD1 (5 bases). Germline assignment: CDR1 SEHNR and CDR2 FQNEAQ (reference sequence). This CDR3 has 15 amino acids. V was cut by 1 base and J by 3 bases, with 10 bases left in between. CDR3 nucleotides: TGTGCCAGCAGCTTAGGGGGGAGCGTCAATCAGCCCCAGCATTTT. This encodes CASSLGGSVNQPQHF.

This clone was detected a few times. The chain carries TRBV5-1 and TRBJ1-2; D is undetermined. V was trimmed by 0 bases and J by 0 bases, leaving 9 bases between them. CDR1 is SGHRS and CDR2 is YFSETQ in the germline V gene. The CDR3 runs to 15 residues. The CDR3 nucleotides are TGCGCCAGCAGCTTGGACGGATTCCCTAACTATGGCTACACCTTC. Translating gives CASSLDGFPNYGYTF.

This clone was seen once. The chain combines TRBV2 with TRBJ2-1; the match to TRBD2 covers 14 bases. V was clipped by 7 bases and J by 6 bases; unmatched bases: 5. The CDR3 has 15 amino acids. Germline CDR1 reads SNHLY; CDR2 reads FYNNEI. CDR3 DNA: TGTGCCAGCACCATGGGACTAGCGGGAGCCAATGAGCAGTTCTTC. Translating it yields CASTMGLAGANEQFF.

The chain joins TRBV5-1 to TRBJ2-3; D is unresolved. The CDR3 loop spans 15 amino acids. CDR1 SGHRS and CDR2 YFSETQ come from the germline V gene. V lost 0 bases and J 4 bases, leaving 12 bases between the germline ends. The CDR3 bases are TGCGCCAGCAGCTTGGCCGGTAGTGATGCAGATACGCAGTATTTT. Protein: CASSLAGSDADTQYF.

The CDR3 loop reads CASTGQDATNEKLFF. CDR3 DNA: TGTGCCAGTACGGGGCAGGACGCAACTAATGAAAAACTGTTTTTT. The chain joins TRBV19 to TRBJ1-4, with D maybe TRBD1 (5 bases). V lost 7 bases to trimming and J lost 0 bases, with 12 bases between them. Germline V gene sequence: CDR1 LNHDA, CDR2 SQIVND (reference sequence). The CDR3 is 15 amino acids.

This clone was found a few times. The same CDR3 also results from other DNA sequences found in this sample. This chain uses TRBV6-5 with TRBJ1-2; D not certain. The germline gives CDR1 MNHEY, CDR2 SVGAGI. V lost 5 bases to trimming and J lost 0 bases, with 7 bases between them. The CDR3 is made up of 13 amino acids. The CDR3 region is CASSPGSNYGYTF. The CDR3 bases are TGTGCCAGCAGTCCGGGGTCTAACTATGGCTACACCTTC.

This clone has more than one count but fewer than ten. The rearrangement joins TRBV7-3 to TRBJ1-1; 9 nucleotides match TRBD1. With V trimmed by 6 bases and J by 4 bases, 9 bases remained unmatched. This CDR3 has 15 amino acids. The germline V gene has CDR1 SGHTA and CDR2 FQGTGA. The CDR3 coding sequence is TGTGCCAGCAGGCTAACAGGGGGCGCGCCCACTGAAGCTTTCTTT. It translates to CASRLTGGAPTEAFF.

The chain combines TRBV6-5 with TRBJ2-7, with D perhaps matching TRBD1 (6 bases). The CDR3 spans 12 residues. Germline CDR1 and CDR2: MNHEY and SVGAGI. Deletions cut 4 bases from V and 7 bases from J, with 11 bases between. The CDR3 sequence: CASSLTGREQYF. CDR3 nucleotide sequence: TGTGCCAGCAGTTTGACAGGTCGAGAGCAGTACTTC.